This TCR beta chain was profiled in a study of CD8 T cells in Susac syndrome. In blood CD8+ and CD4+ T cells, TCR beta underwent sequencing. Controls were healthy donors (matched for age and sex). It was with random hexamers that roughly 0.5 to 1 ug RNA was reverse transcribed. Amplification of the TCR beta CDR3 was carried out by immunoSEQ multiplex PCR, which spanned a total of 54 Vbeta and 13 Jbeta segments. TCRdb fed the immunoSEQ multiplex PCR reads into MiXCR, producing one record per CDR3 protein. The data hold some 150,000 distinct CDR3 sequences, with around 94% observed a single time. The CDR3 loop spans 16 amino acids. V was pared by 4 bases and J by 1 base, with 19 bases between. The germline gives CDR1 DFQATT, CDR2 SNEGSKA (reference sequence).

The clonotype comes from a human donor in good health. The sample consisted of CD4+ T cells from PBMCs. The chain couples TRBV20-1 to TRBJ2-5, with D perhaps TRBD2 (6 bases). This chain's CDR3 is CSAKNWDRGIQETQYF. The CDR3 bases are TGCAGTGCTAAGAATTGGGACCGCGGGATCCAAGAGACCCAGTACTTC.